This entry features one T cell receptor (beta chain) sequence. This clone has a single count. What antigen it recognizes has not been identified. The record has no base qualities; no much larger clone is one base away. This sample is part of a study of T cell changes during pregnancy in multiple sclerosis (dated by TCRdb to about 2019). In the study overall: In women with multiple sclerosis, the researchers looked at how the T cell repertoire shifted as pregnancy progressed.

Relative to germline, V is 2 bases shorter and J is 3 bases shorter, with 8 bases between their ends. The CDR3 runs 14 residues from the cysteine to the phenylalanine. The CDR3 DNA has 42 bases and is translated from base 1. CDR1 is given as SEHNR and CDR2 as FQNEAQ, both from the germline V gene (reference sequence). Libraries came from the immunoSEQ multiplex PCR assay. Drawn from immuneACCESS, this table holds only the in-frame rearrangements with V and J called that TCRdb kept. Clones are partly lost; checked studies trace under half to an unresolved V gene and leave the rest unexplained. In all, the sample holds 100,000 or so clones, and 90% to 95% of those were seen once. The ten largest clones represent about 2% of the sample.

Material: peripheral blood, obtained in the third trimester of pregnancy. The receptor was isolated from a female donor with multiple sclerosis, enrolled in a pregnancy study. This sequence uses TRBV7-9 and TRBJ2-1; there is no confident call for the D gene. In nucleotide form, the sequence is TGTGCCAGCAGCTTACTTCCTAGCTACAATGAGCAGTTCTTC. It encodes CASSLLPSYNEQFF.